Shown below are 3 T cell receptor beta chains from a single sample sequenced in a study of blood T cell repertoires in COVID-19. This table comes from immunoSEQ multiplex PCR, and its TCRdb copy is limited to in-frame clones, with some not included. The repertoire consists of more than 110,000 clones, with about 80% occurring once and the leading ten covering around 2.9%. Sample: PBMCs or T cells enriched from blood (not recorded which). The receptor source for this set is a woman in her forties or fifties who had recovered from COVID-19.

The rearrangement links TRBV7-9 to TRBJ1-4; D may be TRBD1 (5 bases). The CDR3 contains 14 residues. Germline CDR1 is SEHNR and CDR2 is FQNEAQ (reference sequence). Trimming stripped 1 base from V and 7 bases from J, with 10 bases between. CDR3 amino acids: CASSLDTDSEKLFF. CDR3 sequence (DNA): TGTGCCAGCAGCTTAGACACCGACAGTGAAAAACTGTTTTTT.

The chain has TRBV7-8 and TRBJ2-1, with no clear D. Deletions cut 7 bases from V and 5 bases from J, with 15 bases between. This CDR3 is 14 amino acids long. From germline, CDR1 is SGHVS and CDR2 FQNEAQ. CDR3 nucleotide sequence: TGTGCCAGCACGATGACTCGTGCCAACAATGAGCAGTTCTTC. Translation gives CASTMTRANNEQFF. The full variable domain, its missing parts supplied by reference TRBV7-8 and TRBJ2-1, is GAGVSQSPRYKVAKRGQDVALRCDPISGHVSLFWYQQALGQGPEFLTYFQNEAQLDKSGLPSDRFFAERPEGSVSTLKIQRTQQEDSAVYLCASTMTRANNEQFFGPGTRLTVL.

In this sample, this clone turned up once. The V gene is TRBV28, the J gene TRBJ2-4, with D maybe TRBD1 (7 bases). Per germline, CDR1 MDHEN and CDR2 SYDVKM. The CDR3 spans 16 residues. Trimming stripped 7 bases from V and 2 bases from J, with 18 bases between. The CDR3 bases are TGTGCCAGCACGCTACAGGGGAGGAGGACCAAAAACATTCAGTACTTC. This sequence encodes CASTLQGRRTKNIQYF.